A single sample gave rise to the 10 T cell receptor beta chains below, sequenced in a study of cytomegalovirus exposure and HLA in healthy donors. The table came from immunoSEQ multiplex PCR; TCRdb's copy has only in-frame clones and leaves some out. The data hold 200,000 to 250,000 clones, with roughly 88% observed a single time. Sample: PBMCs. These receptors originate from a woman younger than 45 in good health and CMV-seropositive.

This clone showed up just once. The chain carries TRBV19 and TRBJ1-5; no clear D. Germline-derived CDR1 and CDR2 are LNHDA and SQIVND (reference sequence). Trimming shortened V by 0 bases and J by 0 bases, and 12 bases separated the two germline ends. The CDR3 consists of 17 residues. CDR3 sequence: CASSIDLTGYSNQPQHF. The CDR3 DNA is TGTGCCAGTAGTATAGATCTGACCGGGTATAGCAATCAGCCCCAGCATTTT.

A few counts support this clone. This chain connects TRBV5-5 to TRBJ1-2; possibly TRBD1 for D (6 bases). Germline V gene sequence: CDR1 SGHKS, CDR2 YYEKEE (reference sequence). The CDR3 extends over 16 amino acids. The germline V and J ends were trimmed by 1 base and 0 bases, with 13 bases remaining between them. CDR3 bases: TGTGCCAGCAGCTTGTGGGGGCAGGCCGCTAACTATGGCTACACCTTC. It is translated as CASSLWGQAANYGYTF.

This clone occurred once. The chain joins TRBV6-5 to TRBJ1-2; D call uncertain. Germline CDR1 and CDR2: MNHEY and SVGAGI. The CDR3 has 15 amino acids. V dropped 4 bases and J dropped 6 bases, with 18 bases sitting between them. CDR3 in amino acids: CASSLFWTADDGYTF. The CDR3 DNA sequence: TGTGCCAGCAGTTTATTCTGGACGGCTGACGATGGCTACACCTTC.

This sequence joins TRBV7-2 and TRBJ2-7; no firm D call. Germline V gene sequence: CDR1 SGHTA, CDR2 FQGNSA. Trimming cost V 2 bases and J 10 bases, with 9 bases left between them. The CDR3 has 11 amino acids. CDR3 loop: CASSLQESQYF. Here the CDR3 DNA reads TGTGCCAGCAGCTTACAGGAATCCCAGTACTTC.

Only one count was recorded for this clone. The rearrangement joins TRBV28 to TRBJ2-2; 8 bases line up with TRBD1. The CDR3 length is 15 residues. J was trimmed by 0 bases and V by 6 bases; bases with no gene match: 3. CDR1 and CDR2 (germline): MDHEN, SYDVKM. In nucleotides, the CDR3 is TGTGCCAGCAGGGACAGGGCTACGAACACCGGGGAGCTGTTTTTT. It specifies CASRDRATNTGELFF.

The chain carries TRBV29-1 and TRBJ1-4; maybe TRBD1 (5 bases). Per germline, CDR1 SQVTM and CDR2 ANQGSEA. This CDR3 contains 15 residues. Trimming removed 5 bases from V and 3 bases from J, with 16 bases in between. As DNA, the CDR3 is TGCAGCGTTCGGCCCAAGGGGACGTCTAATGAAAAACTGTTTTTT. Its protein is CSVRPKGTSNEKLFF.

J is TRBJ2-1 and V is TRBV29-1; 15 positions agree with TRBD2. Germline values: CDR1 SQVTM, CDR2 ANQGSEA. This CDR3 is 15 amino acids long. The J segment lost 7 bases and the V segment lost 4 bases, leaving 5 bases of the junction unmatched. The CDR3 is CSVGTSGRATNEQFF. The CDR3, as DNA: TGCAGCGTTGGGACTAGCGGGAGGGCCACGAATGAGCAGTTCTTC.

CDR3 coding DNA: TGTGCCATCAGTGACCCCCAGGGGTCATCCTACAATGAGCAGTTCTTC. Protein: CAISDPQGSSYNEQFF. The chain recombines TRBV10-3 with TRBJ2-1; perhaps TRBD1 as D (6 bases). This CDR3 has 16 amino acids. V was clipped by 3 bases and J by 1 base, with 13 bases between them. Germline CDR1 ENHRY, CDR2 SYGVKD.

This clone showed up many times. The CDR3 protein is CASSQEIGQNTQYF. The CDR3, as DNA: TGTGCCAGCAGCCAAGAGATTGGGCAGAATACGCAGTATTTT. The genes are TRBV4-2 and TRBJ2-3; no clear D gene. Trimming stripped 0 bases from V and 7 bases from J, with 11 bases between. CDR3 size: 14 residues. CDR1 and CDR2 (germline): LGHNA, YNFKEQ.

The rearrangement uses TRBV11-2 and TRBJ2-1; 8 nucleotides align to TRBD1. The CDR3 has 12 residues. Germline V CDR1 and CDR2: SGHAT, FQNNGV. V dropped 6 bases and J dropped 6; count of bases not matched to a gene: 1. As DNA, the CDR3 is TGTGCCAGCAGGGGACAGGCCAATGAGCAGTTCTTC. Translation gives CASRGQANEQFF. The full variable domain, rest sourced from reference TRBV11-2 and TRBJ2-1, is EAGVAQSPRYKIIEKRQSVAFWCNPISGHATLYWYQQILGQGPKLLIQFQNNGVVDDSQLPKDRFSAERLKGVDSTLKIQPAKLEDSAVYLCASRGQANEQFFGPGTRLTVL.